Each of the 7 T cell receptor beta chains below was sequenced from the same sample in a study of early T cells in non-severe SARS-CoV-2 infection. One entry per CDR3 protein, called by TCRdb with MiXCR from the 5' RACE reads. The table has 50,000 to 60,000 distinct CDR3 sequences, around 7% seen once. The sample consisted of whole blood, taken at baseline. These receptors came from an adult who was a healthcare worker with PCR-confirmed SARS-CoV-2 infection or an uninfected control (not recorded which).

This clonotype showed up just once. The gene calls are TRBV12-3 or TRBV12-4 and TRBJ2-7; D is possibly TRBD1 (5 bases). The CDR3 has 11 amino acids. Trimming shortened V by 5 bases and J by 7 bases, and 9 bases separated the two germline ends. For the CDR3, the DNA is TGTGCCAGCAGTGCAAAGGGGGAGCAGTACTTC. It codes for CASSAKGEQYF.

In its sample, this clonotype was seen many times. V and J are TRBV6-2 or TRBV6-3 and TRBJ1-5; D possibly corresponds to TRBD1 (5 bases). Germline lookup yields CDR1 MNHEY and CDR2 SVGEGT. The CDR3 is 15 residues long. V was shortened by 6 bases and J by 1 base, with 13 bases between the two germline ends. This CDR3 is CASRKSDRSNQPQHF. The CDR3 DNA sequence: TGTGCCAGCAGAAAAAGCGACAGAAGCAATCAGCCCCAGCATTTT.

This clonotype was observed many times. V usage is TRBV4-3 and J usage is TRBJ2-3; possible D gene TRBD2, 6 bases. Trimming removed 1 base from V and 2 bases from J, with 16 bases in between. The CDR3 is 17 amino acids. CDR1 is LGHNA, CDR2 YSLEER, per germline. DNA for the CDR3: TGCGCCAGCAGCCAAGCGGGGCGGGGCCCCAACACAGATACGCAGTATTTT. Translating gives CASSQAGRGPNTDTQYF.

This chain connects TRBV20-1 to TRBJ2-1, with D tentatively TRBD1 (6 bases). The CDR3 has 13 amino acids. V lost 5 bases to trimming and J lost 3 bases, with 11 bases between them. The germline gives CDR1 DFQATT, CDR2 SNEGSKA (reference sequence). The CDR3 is CSAGRQVYNEQFF. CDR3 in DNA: TGCAGTGCTGGCCGACAGGTCTACAATGAGCAGTTCTTC.

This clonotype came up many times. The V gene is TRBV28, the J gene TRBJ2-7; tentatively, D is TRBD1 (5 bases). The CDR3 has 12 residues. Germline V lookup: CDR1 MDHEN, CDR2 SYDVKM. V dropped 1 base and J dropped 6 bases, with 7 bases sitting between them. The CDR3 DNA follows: TGTGCCAGCAGTTTATCAGGGCTCGAGCAGTACTTC. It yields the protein CASSLSGLEQYF.

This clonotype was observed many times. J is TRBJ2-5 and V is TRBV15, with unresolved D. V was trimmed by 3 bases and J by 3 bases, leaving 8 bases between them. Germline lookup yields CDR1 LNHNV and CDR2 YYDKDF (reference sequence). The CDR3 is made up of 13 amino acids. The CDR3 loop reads CATSSRMEETQYF. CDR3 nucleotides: TGTGCCACCAGCAGTCGCATGGAAGAGACCCAGTACTTC.

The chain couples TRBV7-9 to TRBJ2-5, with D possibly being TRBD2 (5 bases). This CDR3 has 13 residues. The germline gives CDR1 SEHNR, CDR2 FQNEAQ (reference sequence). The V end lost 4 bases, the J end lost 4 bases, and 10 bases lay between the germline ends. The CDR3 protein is CASSWTGLETQYF. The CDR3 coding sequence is TGTGCCAGCAGCTGGACGGGGTTAGAGACCCAGTACTTC.